This T cell receptor beta chain is drawn from a study of blood T cell repertoires in COVID-19. Per germline, CDR1 KGHDR and CDR2 SFDVKD. J was trimmed by 3 bases and V by 4 bases; bases with no gene match: 4. The CDR3 sequence is 16 residues long. Here immunoSEQ multiplex PCR was the method, and the copy in TCRdb shows in-frame clones only, minus some. The table records approximately 240,000 clones, about 80% of them present only once. The chain uses TRBV24-1 and TRBJ2-7, with TRBD2 identical over 14 bases. The receptor's source is a woman aged 25 to 39 who had recovered from COVID-19. The material sequenced was peripheral blood. CDR3 in amino acids: CATSEGTSGSVYEQYF. In DNA, the CDR3 is TGTGCCACCAGTGAGGGGACTAGCGGGAGTGTCTACGAGCAGTACTTC.